One and the same sample provided the 19 T cell receptor beta chains below, sequenced in a study of vaccination and CD4 T cells after COVID-19. This sample's treatment: roughly ten-day PBMC culture with coronavirus spike peptide pools or control peptides (ViraFEST assay). The Oncomine TCR Beta short-read assay generated sequence data from the DNA of cultured CD4+ T cells. Via MiXCR, TCRdb re-called the PCR reads, giving one row per CDR3 protein. This table holds roughly 14,000 distinct CDR3 sequences, more than 35% found once. Antigens of these TCRs are unknown. Sample: CD4+ T cells from blood, cultured in vitro, taken before SARS-CoV-2 vaccination. These receptors came from a human donor who had recovered from COVID-19.

The rearrangement uses TRBV20-1 and TRBJ2-5; possibly TRBD2 for D (6 bases). The CDR3 is 13 residues long. V was cut by 2 bases and J by 5 bases, with 12 bases left in between. Germline values: CDR1 DFQATT, CDR2 SNEGSKA (reference sequence). The CDR3 nucleotides are TGCAGTGCTAGACTTAGCCGGGGGGAGACCCAGTACTTC. It codes for CSARLSRGETQYF.

This clonotype has only a few counts. The V and J genes are TRBV6-4 and TRBJ1-5; perhaps TRBD1 as D (5 bases). Trimming took off 3 bases at V and 9 bases at J, with 21 bases between the two ends. Germline CDR1 and CDR2: MRHNA and SNTAGT. The CDR3 is 16 amino acids. CDR3 nucleotide sequence: TGTGCCAGCAGTGAAGACAGCGAGGGTGGGAAAGGGCCCCAGCATTTT. Its protein product is CASSEDSEGGKGPQHF.

This clonotype has more than one count but fewer than ten. V and J are TRBV20-1 and TRBJ1-2, with no clear D. Germline V gene sequence: CDR1 DFQATT, CDR2 SNEGSKA (reference sequence). With 6 bases removed from V and 4 bases from J, the gap between germline ends came to 15 bases. This CDR3 spans 13 amino acids. In nucleotides, the CDR3 is TGCAGTGCGTCGGGAGTCTTAGGCTATGGCTACACCTTC. Encoded protein: CSASGVLGYGYTF.

This clonotype is labeled medium-sized (0.01 to 0.1%). The rearrangement joins TRBV6-1 to TRBJ1-2, with a weak D call TRBD1 (6 bases). CDR3 length: 13 residues. The germline V gene encodes CDR1 MNHNS and CDR2 SASEGT. Trimming took 2 bases from V and 3 from J, leaving 7 bases between them. CDR3 bases: TGTGCCAGCAGTGAAAGGGGGGACTATGGCTACACCTTC. Translation gives CASSERGDYGYTF.

This clonotype was counted between two and nine times. V and J are TRBV28 and TRBJ1-1; 8 bases are a match to TRBD1. CDR1 MDHEN and CDR2 SYDVKM come from the germline V gene. The CDR3 contains 15 residues. The trim removed 5 bases at V and 4 bases at J, leaving 9 bases unmatched. The CDR3 loop reads CASSSIQGAATEAFF. The DNA for the CDR3 is TGTGCCAGCAGTAGCATCCAGGGGGCGGCCACTGAAGCTTTCTTT. Full variable domain (remainder filled in from reference TRBV28 and TRBJ1-1): DVKVTQSSRYLVKRTGEKVFLECVQDMDHENMFWYRQDPGLGLRLIYFSYDVKMKEKGDIPEGYSVSREKKERFSLILESASTNQTSMYLCASSSIQGAATEAFFGQGTRLTVV.

The J gene is TRBJ2-7, the V gene TRBV7-2, with TRBD1 identical over 9 bases. This CDR3 region has 14 residues. Germline CDR1 is SGHTA and CDR2 is FQGNSA. With V trimmed by 1 base and J by 6 bases, 4 bases remained unmatched. This chain's CDR3 is CASSLGTGAGEQYF. In DNA form, the CDR3 reads TGTGCCAGCAGCTTAGGGACAGGGGCGGGCGAGCAGTACTTC.

The V gene is TRBV5-4, the J gene TRBJ2-5; D is perhaps TRBD1 (5 bases). The CDR3 totals 14 residues. The V end lost 4 bases, the J end lost 2 bases, and 12 bases lay between the germline ends. Germline values: CDR1 SGHNT, CDR2 YYREEE (reference sequence). The chain's CDR3 is CASSRGGQQETQYF. CDR3 coding DNA: TGTGCCAGCAGCCGCGGTGGACAACAAGAGACCCAGTACTTC.

This clonotype came up a few times. The chain recombines TRBV25-1 with TRBJ1-1; weak D call: TRBD1 (6 bases). Trimming took off 4 bases at V and 1 base at J, with 16 bases between the two ends. Germline V gene data show CDR1 as MGHDK and CDR2 as SYGVNS. The CDR3 is 16 amino acids. The CDR3 loop is CASSAPTGRRNTEAFF. The CDR3 nucleotides are TGTGCCAGCAGTGCCCCAACAGGGCGGCGGAACACTGAAGCTTTCTTT.

The J gene is TRBJ1-2, the V gene TRBV7-2; D might be TRBD1 (5 bases). This CDR3 is built from 13 residues. Germline CDR1 reads SGHTA; CDR2 reads FQGNSA. Trimming took 6 bases from V and 0 from J, leaving 8 bases between them. Here the CDR3 reads CASRPTANYGYTF. The CDR3 nucleotides are TGTGCCAGCAGACCGACAGCTAACTATGGCTACACCTTC.

The J gene is TRBJ1-1, the V gene TRBV20-1; the match to TRBD1 covers 10 bases. Trimming cost V 4 bases and J 5 bases; bases outside gene matches: 4. Germline V CDR1 and CDR2: DFQATT, SNEGSKA (reference sequence). The CDR3 is made up of 13 amino acids. CDR3 amino acids: CSATGQGWTEAFF. In DNA, the CDR3 is TGCAGTGCTACGGGACAGGGGTGGACTGAAGCTTTCTTT.

This chain connects TRBV25-1 to TRBJ1-2; D not resolved. Germline values: CDR1 MGHDK, CDR2 SYGVNS. Trimming removed 4 bases at V and 0 bases at J, with 9 bases between. This CDR3 has 14 amino acids. The CDR3 reads CASSGDSANYGYTF. The CDR3 nucleotides read TGTGCCAGCAGTGGTGATTCAGCTAACTATGGCTACACCTTC.

CDR3 amino acids: CASNPSQETQYF. CDR3 nucleotides: TGTGCCAGCAACCCGTCCCAAGAGACCCAGTACTTC. The V gene is TRBV6-1, the J gene TRBJ2-5; D not certain. V gave up 7 bases and J gave up 1 base, with 7 bases separating them. The CDR3 runs 12 residues. Germline values: CDR1 MNHNS, CDR2 SASEGT.

The V gene is TRBV12-3 or TRBV12-4, the J gene TRBJ1-1, with 7 bases identical to TRBD1. V gave up 5 bases and J gave up 1 base; unmatched junction bases: 4. The CDR3 loop spans 14 amino acids. The CDR3 bases are TGTGCCAGCAGTAGGACAGGCCAGAACACTGAAGCTTTCTTT. Amino acids: CASSRTGQNTEAFF.

This chain joins TRBV27 and TRBJ2-3; 7 bases fit TRBD2. After removal of 3 bases from V and 3 bases from J, the junction contained 12 bases not matched to a gene. The CDR3 extends over 17 amino acids. CDR1 and CDR2 from the germline V gene are MNHEY and SMNVEV (reference sequence). CDR3 in amino acids: CASSLGLRGSVTDTQYF. Here the CDR3 DNA reads TGTGCCAGCAGTTTGGGGCTTCGCGGGAGCGTGACAGATACGCAGTATTTT.

The CDR3 spells CASSRSTASNYGYTF. For the CDR3, the DNA is TGTGCCAGCAGTCGATCGACAGCTTCCAACTATGGCTACACCTTC. The chain links TRBV6-1 to TRBJ1-2; D is possibly TRBD1 (5 bases). Looked up from germline, CDR1 is MNHNS and CDR2 is SASEGT. There are 15 residues in the CDR3. Trimming left V 5 bases short and J 2 bases short, with 15 bases between.

This clonotype was observed a handful of times. The chain is built from TRBV24-1 and TRBJ1-2, with TRBD1 as a possible D gene (6 bases). Germline lookup yields CDR1 KGHDR and CDR2 SFDVKD. CDR3 size: 14 residues. The V and J ends lost 6 bases and 2 bases respectively, with 12 bases between them. The CDR3, as DNA: TGTGCCACCAGTTCGGACAGACAAAACTATGGCTACACCTTC. Protein: CATSSDRQNYGYTF.

The chain links TRBV20-1 to TRBJ1-5; D uncertain. Trimming shortened V by 3 bases and J by 4 bases, and 7 bases separated the two germline ends. CDR1 and CDR2 (germline): DFQATT, SNEGSKA (reference sequence). This CDR3 is 12 amino acids long. In DNA, the CDR3 is TGCAGTGCTAGTCAAGGGAATCAGCCCCAGCATTTT. Translation: CSASQGNQPQHF.

The sample holds a few counts of this clonotype. CDR3 amino acids: CASSPGQGYNQPQHF. Written as DNA, the CDR3 is TGTGCCAGCAGTCCGGGACAGGGGTACAATCAGCCCCAGCATTTT. The V and J genes are TRBV2 and TRBJ1-5; TRBD1 aligns across 10 bases. Trimming took 5 bases from V and 3 from J; bases not matched to a gene: 4. The germline gives CDR1 SNHLY, CDR2 FYNNEI. The CDR3 covers 15 residues.

The rearrangement joins TRBV19 to TRBJ2-1, with 12 bases aligning to TRBD1. J gave up 2 bases and V 6 bases, and 5 bases lay outside the gene matches. Germline-derived CDR1 and CDR2 are LNHDA and SQIVND (reference sequence). The CDR3 loop spans 16 amino acids. The CDR3 DNA is TGTGCCAGTAGCACCGGGACAGGGGGCGCCTACAATGAGCAGTTCTTC. Amino acids: CASSTGTGGAYNEQFF.